Listed here are 27 T cell receptor beta chains from one sample, sequenced in a study of T cells after yellow fever vaccination. MiXCR, applied by TCRdb to the 5' RACE reads, yields one record per CDR3 protein. The sample includes 350,000 or so distinct CDR3 sequences, roughly 8% seen only once; the top ten take 17%. The sequenced sample was PBMCs, obtained approximately 47 days after the first yellow fever vaccination. These receptors were obtained from a man aged 18 to 29 who received the YFV17D yellow fever vaccine.

The sample holds a few counts of this clonotype. The genes are TRBV7-9 and TRBJ2-3; D remains unclear. The V gene's germline CDR1 is SEHNR and CDR2 FQNEAQ (reference sequence). V shed 2 bases and J shed 6 bases, with 9 bases lying between them. This CDR3 contains 13 residues. The CDR3 DNA sequence: TGTGCCAGCAGCTTAATTCGCTCGGATACGCAGTATTTT. Its translation is CASSLIRSDTQYF.

The chain combines TRBV19 with TRBJ2-3, with D possibly being TRBD1 (5 bases). Trimming shortened V by 5 bases and J by 1 base, and 19 bases separated the two germline ends. This CDR3 is built from 17 residues. Germline-derived CDR1 and CDR2 are LNHDA and SQIVND (reference sequence). CDR3: CASSDPPQGDGTDTQYF. The CDR3 region has the DNA TGTGCCAGTAGTGACCCACCTCAGGGCGATGGCACAGATACGCAGTATTTT.

The rearrangement joins TRBV6-2 or TRBV6-3 to TRBJ1-6; D is unclear. Between the trimmed V and J ends, which lost 2 bases and 4 bases, there was a span of 6 bases. This CDR3 has 14 amino acids. Per germline, CDR1 MNHEY and CDR2 SVGEGT. The CDR3 nucleotides are TGTGCCAGCAGTTACGACCTTTATAATTCACCCCTCCACTTT. As protein: CASSYDLYNSPLHF.

Only a few counts were recorded for this clonotype. The chain uses TRBV7-2 and TRBJ2-5; D is unclear. The CDR3 length is 14 residues. The germline V gene has CDR1 SGHTA and CDR2 FQGNSA. The V gene lost 4 bases and the J gene lost 1 base, with 10 bases spanning the gap. The CDR3 nucleotides are TGTGCCAGCAGCTCCCGATGGGGCCAAGAGACCCAGTACTTC. It yields the protein CASSSRWGQETQYF.

This chain connects TRBV12-3 or TRBV12-4 to TRBJ1-5; TRBD1 matches 7 bases. This CDR3 comprises 14 residues. Trimming at V came to 5 bases and at J to 3 bases, leaving 4 bases not matched to a gene. This CDR3 is CASSRQGYNQPQHF. The CDR3 DNA is TGTGCCAGCAGTCGACAGGGCTACAATCAGCCCCAGCATTTT.

The rearrangement uses TRBV19 and TRBJ1-4; possibly TRBD1 for D (6 bases). Trimming left V 8 bases short and J 4 bases short, with 14 bases between. Germline loops: CDR1 LNHDA, CDR2 SQIVND (reference sequence). The CDR3 is made up of 14 amino acids. The DNA of the CDR3 is TGTGCCAGTGGAAACCAGGGGTTTAATGAAAAACTGTTTTTT. Translating it yields CASGNQGFNEKLFF.

Written as DNA, the CDR3 is TGCAGCGTCCCCTCGGGTCGGGGGTGGAGGAATGAGCAGTTCTTC. It yields the protein CSVPSGRGWRNEQFF. The chain carries TRBV29-1 and TRBJ2-1, with a possible D match to TRBD2 (6 bases). Trimming shortened V by 6 bases and J by 7 bases, and 22 bases separated the two germline ends. There are 15 residues in the CDR3. The germline V gene encodes CDR1 SQVTM and CDR2 ANQGSEA.

This chain uses TRBV5-1 with TRBJ1-4, with 7 bases fitting TRBD1. CDR1 is SGHRS and CDR2 is YFSETQ in the germline V gene. The CDR3 consists of 15 residues. V shed 0 bases, J shed 7 bases, and the junction held 6 bases outside the gene matches. CDR3 amino acids: CASSLAGQETEKLFF. As DNA, the CDR3 is TGCGCCAGCAGCTTGGCCGGACAGGAAACTGAAAAACTGTTTTTT.

This clonotype has ten or more counts. The chain is built from TRBV27 and TRBJ1-2; D remains unclear. Germline V lookup: CDR1 MNHEY, CDR2 SMNVEV (reference sequence). Trimming pared 0 bases from V and 4 bases from J, leaving 6 bases between. This CDR3 contains 13 residues. CDR3 nucleotide sequence: TGTGCCAGCAGTTTATCTCCCGGCTATGGCTACACCTTC. Encoded protein: CASSLSPGYGYTF.

This clonotype has just a few counts. V usage is TRBV5-1 and J usage is TRBJ1-2, with 7 bases fitting TRBD1. V shed 1 base, J shed 1 base, and the junction held 10 bases outside the gene matches. CDR3 length: 17 residues. Germline V lookup: CDR1 SGHRS, CDR2 YFSETQ. CDR3 amino acids: CASSLTQKTGYNYGYTF. The DNA of the CDR3 is TGCGCCAGCAGCTTGACTCAGAAGACAGGGTATAACTATGGCTACACCTTC.

This clonotype has at least ten counts. J is TRBJ1-4 and V is TRBV12-3 or TRBV12-4; tentatively, D is TRBD1 (5 bases). V dropped 3 bases and J dropped 8 bases, with 13 bases sitting between them. This CDR3 has 14 residues. CDR3 sequence reads: CASSFGAGPEKLFF. Written as DNA, the CDR3 is TGTGCCAGCAGTTTTGGGGCCGGTCCAGAAAAACTGTTTTTT.

This chain links TRBV6-1 with TRBJ1-2; D is ambiguous. CDR3 size: 11 residues. Trimming took 8 bases from V and 4 from J, leaving 8 bases between them. CDR1 is MNHNS and CDR2 is SASEGT in the germline V gene. The CDR3 bases are TGTGCCAGCGGAGGCGGCTATGGCTACACCTTC. The encoded protein is CASGGGYGYTF.

This clonotype was detected a few times. The chain joins TRBV5-6 to TRBJ2-2; D may be TRBD1 (5 bases). Germline CDR1 reads SGHDT; CDR2 reads YYEEEE. V lost 4 bases to trimming and J lost 5 bases, with 15 bases between them. This CDR3 is built from 15 residues. The DNA for the CDR3 is TGTGCCAGCAGCGTGACAGAAGTCCCTACCGGGGAGCTGTTTTTT. This codes for CASSVTEVPTGELFF.

This clonotype was found a few times. The chain carries TRBV7-8 and TRBJ1-3, with 7 bases identical to TRBD1. The ends lost 4 bases at V and 7 bases at J; junction bases unmatched: 7. The CDR3 loop spans 14 amino acids. Germline V gene lookup returns CDR1 SGHVS and CDR2 FQNEAQ. The DNA for the CDR3 is TGTGCCAGCAGCTCGGGACAGAGAGGGAACACCATATATTTT. Residues: CASSSGQRGNTIYF.

This rearrangement joins TRBV20-1 to TRBJ1-1; tentative D call: TRBD1 (5 bases). CDR3 size: 12 residues. The germline V gene encodes CDR1 DFQATT and CDR2 SNEGSKA (reference sequence). Trimming pared 3 bases from V and 5 bases from J, leaving 10 bases between. As DNA, the CDR3 is TGCAGTGCTAGGGGGGGGATGACTGAAGCTTTCTTT. Protein sequence: CSARGGMTEAFF.

This clonotype was observed a handful of times. V and J are TRBV5-1 and TRBJ2-7, with 9 nucleotides matching TRBD1. The V gene's germline CDR1 is SGHRS and CDR2 YFSETQ. The trim removed 7 bases at V and 0 bases at J, leaving 5 bases unmatched. The CDR3 loop spans 14 amino acids. The CDR3 here is CASRGTGSSYEQYV. CDR3 in DNA: TGCGCCAGCCGCGGGACAGGGAGCTCCTACGAGCAGTACGTC.

This clonotype was counted ten times or more. The J gene is TRBJ2-5, the V gene TRBV20-1; 8 nucleotides match TRBD2. The CDR3 is made up of 15 amino acids. J gave up 5 bases and V 5 bases, and 13 bases lay outside the gene matches. CDR1 and CDR2 from the germline V gene are DFQATT and SNEGSKA (reference sequence). The CDR3 region is CSAPRGSGVRETQYF. The DNA of the CDR3 is TGCAGTGCTCCCCGTGGTAGCGGGGTAAGGGAGACCCAGTACTTC.

This chain uses TRBV6-1 with TRBJ1-5; tentatively, D is TRBD1 (6 bases). Trimming cost V 4 bases and J 4 bases, with 14 bases left between them. CDR3 length: 15 amino acids. CDR1 and CDR2 (germline): MNHNS, SASEGT. CDR3 DNA: TGTGCCAGCAGTGGTCCGGGACACCCGAATCAGCCCCAGCATTTT. Translating it yields CASSGPGHPNQPQHF.

This clonotype came up once. This sequence joins TRBV5-6 and TRBJ2-3; 7 bases fit TRBD1. The V segment lost 4 bases and the J segment 8 bases; nucleotides outside the gene matches: 7. The CDR3 has 13 amino acids. The germline V gene encodes CDR1 SGHDT and CDR2 YYEEEE. The CDR3 DNA is TGTGCCAGCAGCGTACAGACAGGGCGTACGCAGTATTTT. Encoded protein: CASSVQTGRTQYF.

CDR3: CASSLKTASNQPQHF. DNA of the CDR3: TGTGCCAGCAGTTTAAAGACAGCTAGCAATCAGCCCCAGCATTTT. The chain uses TRBV27 and TRBJ1-5; D perhaps matches TRBD1 (5 bases). Germline CDR1 is MNHEY and CDR2 is SMNVEV (reference sequence). The CDR3 sequence is 15 residues long. The V and J ends lost 2 bases and 0 bases respectively, with 8 bases between them.

J is TRBJ2-5 and V is TRBV12-3 or TRBV12-4; D tentatively fits TRBD1 or TRBD2 (6 bases each). V lost 3 bases and J lost 0, with 14 bases in between. The CDR3 has 16 amino acids. The CDR3 loop is CASSLYRGQYQETQYF. The CDR3 coding sequence is TGTGCCAGCAGTTTGTATCGGGGGCAGTACCAAGAGACCCAGTACTTC.

In this sample, this clonotype turned up a few times. V usage is TRBV4-3 and J usage is TRBJ2-1; D gene ambiguous. Looked up from germline, CDR1 is LGHNA and CDR2 is YSLEER. Trimming cost V 1 base and J 0 bases, with 7 bases left between them. This CDR3 is built from 15 residues. The CDR3 DNA reads as TGCGCCAGCAGCCAAGTCAGTCTCTCCTACAATGAGCAGTTCTTC. Protein sequence: CASSQVSLSYNEQFF.

This clonotype has more than one count but fewer than ten. This may stem from a read error, because a much larger clone lies one nucleotide away. J is TRBJ2-2 and V is TRBV9; D gene unclear. Germline-derived CDR1 and CDR2 are SGDLS and YYNGEE. This CDR3 is 14 amino acids long. V lost 0 bases, J lost 1 base, and 4 bases lay in between. The CDR3 loop reads CASSVVGNTGELFF. As DNA, the CDR3 is TGTGCCAGCAGCGTAGTAGGGAACACCGGGGAGCTGTTTTTT.

This clonotype has at least ten counts. This chain connects TRBV7-2 to TRBJ2-2; D could derive from TRBD1 or TRBD2 (5 bases each). The germline V gene has CDR1 SGHTA and CDR2 FQGNSA. Trimming took 5 bases from V and 0 from J, leaving 16 bases between them. The length of the CDR3 is 17 residues. CDR3 DNA sequence: TGTGCCAGCAGCGGCTGGGACCAAACTCCGAACACCGGGGAGCTGTTTTTT. This sequence encodes CASSGWDQTPNTGELFF.

V and J are TRBV20-1 and TRBJ1-4; 9 bases fit TRBD1. Trimming cost V 3 bases and J 9 bases; bases outside gene matches: 8. Germline lookup yields CDR1 DFQATT and CDR2 SNEGSKA (reference sequence). CDR3 size: 14 residues. The CDR3 DNA sequence: TGCAGTGCTAGCCCGGGACAGGGTGCGAAAAAACTGTTTTTT. Translating gives CSASPGQGAKKLFF.

This clonotype was counted many times. J is TRBJ2-1 and V is TRBV7-3, with D maybe TRBD2 (6 bases). CDR3 length: 16 amino acids. Germline CDR1 is SGHTA and CDR2 is FQGTGA. The V end lost 2 bases, the J end lost 12 bases, and 23 bases lay between the germline ends. The CDR3 DNA is TGTGCCAGCAGCTTAGGTCTGGTGGGTGGCGGGAACCGGCAGTTCTTC. It specifies CASSLGLVGGGNRQFF.

This sequence joins TRBV5-1 and TRBJ2-1, with 13 bases that match TRBD2. The V and J ends lost 0 bases and 6 bases, in that order; junction bases with no gene match: 6. Germline V CDR1 and CDR2: SGHRS, YFSETQ. This CDR3 is built from 17 residues. DNA of the CDR3: TGCGCCAGCAGCTTGGCCGGGGGACTAGCGGGGTTCAATGAGCAGTTCTTC. As protein: CASSLAGGLAGFNEQFF. Full variable domain (rest looked up from reference TRBV5-1 and TRBJ2-1): KAGVTQTPRYLIKTRGQQVTLSCSPISGHRSVSWYQQTPGQGLQFLFEYFSETQRNKGNFPGRFSGRQFSNSRSEMNVSTLELGDSALYLCASSLAGGLAGFNEQFFGPGTRLTVL.